There are a few counts of the clone carrying this TCR beta chain. The method was immunoSEQ multiplex PCR; TCRdb's version includes in-frame clones alone and lacks a portion of them. The sample has 150,000 to 200,000 clones, about 88% seen once; the top ten hold 9% to 10%. This sample is drawn from a study of blood T cell repertoires in COVID-19. Germline CDR1 is SGHVS and CDR2 is FQNEAQ. This CDR3 is built from 14 residues. The V gene end was trimmed by 5 bases and the J gene end by 9 bases; junction bases not matched to a gene: 5. The sequenced material came from PBMCs or T cells enriched from blood (not recorded which). The chain links TRBV7-8 to TRBJ1-6, with 9 bases matching TRBD1. This receptor was identified in a woman younger than 35 who had recovered from COVID-19. The chain's CDR3 is CASSEDRGGSPLHF. The CDR3 DNA reads as TGTGCCAGCAGCGAGGACAGGGGAGGTTCACCCCTCCACTTT. Full variable domain (missing parts from reference TRBV7-8 and TRBJ1-6): GAGVSQSPRYKVAKRGQDVALRCDPISGHVSLFWYQQALGQGPEFLTYFQNEAQLDKSGLPSDRFFAERPEGSVSTLKIQRTQQEDSAVYLCASSEDRGGSPLHFGNGTRLTVT.